Following are 10 T cell receptor beta chains from one sample sequenced in a study of blood T cell repertoires in COVID-19. Here immunoSEQ multiplex PCR was the method, and the copy in TCRdb shows in-frame clones only, minus some. The top ten hold about 8% of the sample, which has about 180,000 clones, roughly 80% seen once. The sequencing input was peripheral blood. All receptors come from a woman between 70 and 85 years old with acute or convalescent COVID-19.

The chain is built from TRBV4-3 and TRBJ1-6; 7 bases match TRBD1. CDR3 length: 15 amino acids. The germline gives CDR1 LGHNA, CDR2 YSLEER. Trimming removed 1 base from V and 7 bases from J; junction bases left unmatched: 4. CDR3 bases: TGCGCCAGCAGCCAAGGACTACAGGGGAATTCACCCCTCCACTTT. Protein sequence: CASSQGLQGNSPLHF.

The V and J genes are TRBV5-1 and TRBJ2-3; a possible D gene is TRBD1 (7 bases). CDR1 is SGHRS, CDR2 YFSETQ, per germline. V lost 2 bases, J lost 0 bases, and 13 bases lay in between. This CDR3 comprises 16 residues. The CDR3 here is CASSFGQGGSTDTQYF. CDR3 DNA: TGCGCCAGCAGCTTTGGCCAGGGGGGAAGCACAGATACGCAGTATTTT.

This clone appeared a few times. The chain uses TRBV24-1 and TRBJ2-5; TRBD1 aligns across 10 bases. Per germline, CDR1 KGHDR and CDR2 SFDVKD. V dropped 3 bases and J dropped 2; count of bases not matched to a gene: 2. The CDR3 covers 15 residues. CDR3 sequence reads: CATSDTDRGQETQYF. The CDR3 DNA is TGTGCCACCAGTGATACGGACAGGGGGCAAGAGACCCAGTACTTC.

A note on this clone: Other DNA sequences in the same sample also yield this CDR3. The chain is built from TRBV11-2 and TRBJ2-5; 7 nucleotides agree with TRBD2. J was trimmed by 4 bases and V by 5 bases; bases with no gene match: 4. From germline, CDR1 is SGHAT and CDR2 FQNNGV. The CDR3 is made up of 13 amino acids. CDR3: CASSLGLGETQYF. The DNA of the CDR3 is TGTGCCAGCAGCCTCGGACTAGGAGAGACCCAGTACTTC.

The table lists this clone with a few counts. The chain has TRBV7-2 and TRBJ1-6; 7 bases agree with TRBD1. The junction had 2 bases not matched to a gene; V was cut back by 0 bases and J by 6 bases. This CDR3 has 15 residues. Germline assignment: CDR1 SGHTA and CDR2 FQGNSA. The CDR3 DNA sequence: TGTGCCAGCAGCTTAGCGACAGGGAGTAATTCACCCCTCCACTTT. It translates to CASSLATGSNSPLHF. The full variable domain, its missing parts supplied by reference TRBV7-2 and TRBJ1-6, is GAGVSQSPSNKVTEKGKDVELRCDPISGHTALYWYRQSLGQGLEFLIYFQGNSAPDKSGLPSDRFSAERTGGSVSTLTIQRTQQEDSAVYLCASSLATGSNSPLHFGNGTRLTVT.

This clone was seen more than once but under ten times. The chain has TRBV5-4 and TRBJ2-1; the D gene is possibly TRBD1 (5 bases). CDR3 length equals 11 residues. Germline assignment: CDR1 SGHNT and CDR2 YYREEE (reference sequence). Trimming removed 5 bases from V and 7 bases from J, with 7 bases in between. The CDR3 reads CASRGLNEQFF. The CDR3 bases are TGTGCCAGCAGGGGGCTTAATGAGCAGTTCTTC.

The chain has TRBV7-2 and TRBJ2-7; tentative D call: TRBD2 (5 bases). V was clipped by 3 bases and J by 1 base, with 13 bases between them. There are 15 residues in the CDR3. Germline V gives CDR1 SGHTA, CDR2 FQGNSA. The chain's CDR3 is CASSFSAQRSYEQYF. The CDR3 DNA sequence: TGTGCCAGCAGCTTTAGCGCCCAGAGGTCCTACGAGCAGTACTTC. The full variable domain, with the rest looked up from reference TRBV7-2 and TRBJ2-7, is GAGVSQSPSNKVTEKGKDVELRCDPISGHTALYWYRQSLGQGLEFLIYFQGNSAPDKSGLPSDRFSAERTGGSVSTLTIQRTQQEDSAVYLCASSFSAQRSYEQYFGPGTRLTVT.

This clone came up a few times. The CDR3 here is CAWSSLTGTLNYGYTF. The CDR3 DNA sequence: TGTGCCTGGAGTTCACTGACAGGGACCCTTAACTATGGCTACACCTTC. The V and J genes are TRBV30 and TRBJ1-2; 7 nucleotides line up with TRBD1. Germline assignment: CDR1 GTSNPN and CDR2 SVGIG (reference sequence). This CDR3 comprises 16 residues. With V trimmed by 2 bases and J by 1 base, 10 bases remained unmatched.

This clone was picked up a small number of times. At the DNA level, this CDR3 is encoded by other sequences in the same sample as well. The chain links TRBV9 to TRBJ1-1; D call uncertain. Per the germline V gene, CDR1 is SGDLS and CDR2 is YYNGEE. This CDR3 is built from 14 residues. V was shortened by 0 bases and J by 0 bases, with 6 bases between the two germline ends. The CDR3: CASSVGQMNTEAFF. The CDR3 DNA reads as TGTGCCAGCAGCGTAGGTCAGATGAACACTGAAGCTTTCTTT.

The rearrangement links TRBV6-5 to TRBJ1-5; no firm D call. CDR1 is MNHEY and CDR2 is SVGAGI in the germline V gene. Trimming cost V 10 bases and J 0 bases, with 16 bases left between them. CDR3 length: 15 residues. The CDR3 sequence is CAIDTEGLSNQPQHF. The CDR3 DNA reads TGTGCCATTGACACGGAAGGACTTAGCAATCAGCCCCAGCATTTT.